This TCR beta chain was sequenced in a study of tumor-infiltrating lymphocytes in primary liver carcinoma (dated by TCRdb to 2016 to 2017). As for the study more broadly: Between late 2015 and March 2016, a handful of patients in China with histopathologically diagnosed primary liver carcinoma had surgical resection. The tumors of the five patients were staged as T1-T3 N0M0, with maximum diameters ranging from about 4.2 to 11 cm. For each liver tumor, the study sampled five regions along with adjacent normal tissue and blood, and applied TCRbeta repertoire sequencing, expression microarrays and whole-exome sequencing. Of the five patients (three men and two women, aged 30 to 69 years), four had hepatocellular carcinoma and one had combined HCC and intrahepatic cholangiocarcinoma. High reproducibility was observed for the technical replicate repertoires, with mean shared-clone rates about 0.89 and correlation coefficients above 0.95. A total of roughly 35 specimens from 5 patients underwent TCRbeta repertoire sequencing, comprising around 25 tumor regions, 5 adjacent noncancerous liver tissues and 5 peripheral blood samples. Roughly 3.5 to 8 million productive TCRbeta reads were obtained per sample, and no significant difference in read depth was found between tissue types.

A note on this clonotype: The clone's antigen remains unknown. One end of the junction varies from germline; a read error may be responsible.

TCRbeta-specific cDNA was reverse-transcribed from approximately 460 ng total RNA using a constant-region primer and ProtoScript II reverse transcriptase. Construction of the TCRbeta libraries relied on three nested rounds of multiplex PCR, following a slightly modified ARM-PCR procedure. The first two PCR rounds used multiplex TRBV1-TRBV30 forward primers with a Cbeta reverse primer, each for 10 cycles. Sample barcodes and Illumina adapters were added in a final 25-cycle PCR with Deep VentR polymerase. Before sequencing, amplicons of 200-500 bp were purified from gel using a QIAquick gel extraction kit. TCRbeta amplicons were sequenced on an Illumina HiSeq 2500 with 250-bp paired-end reads. In the original analysis: Trimmomatic v0.33 was used to quality-trim the reads, and FLASH v1.2.11 was used to merge paired reads so that full CDR3 sequences could be recovered. V, D and J germline segments were assigned to the rearranged TCRbeta sequences using MiGEC v1.2.1b. VDJtools v1.0.0 computed clonotype statistics and Shannon-Wiener diversity indices. Except for diversity analysis, only the 250 most abundant clonotypes of each sample were used in subsequent analyses to reduce sampling bias. Using fastp trimming at Q25 and MiXCR clonotype assembly, TCRdb reanalyzed the public sequencing data and kept in-frame beta chains. Records with the same CDR3 protein are collapsed into one entry carrying the most frequent genes and DNA. The V and J calls come from TCRdb's annotation, not from the publication. The sample yields fewer than 400,000 distinct CDR3 sequences; roughly two thirds were counted once. The ten largest make up roughly 8.6% of the sample.

Points the paper makes about the study in general: A significantly larger repertoire fraction was made up by the top 250 clones in tumors than in blood (p = 0.039). The study included only five or six patients, and the authors note findings should be validated in a larger study. Comparison of CD4+ and CD8+ T cell repertoires was precluded by the use of bulk unsorted samples. Pairs of tumor regions showed greater repertoire overlap (mean about 36%) than tumor-adjacent pairs (approximately 17%) or tumor-blood pairs (approximately 15%), which is consistent with antigen-driven expansion. Because only the TCR beta chain was sequenced and unpaired alpha chains were not captured, true repertoire diversity is likely underestimated.

Blood RNA was extracted from unsorted whole blood using TRIzol reagent, and germline DNA was obtained with the DNeasy Blood & Tissue kit. Chronic HBV infection was present in the patients, and the patients were treatment-naive at sampling. Approximately 3.8 milliliters of peripheral blood were collected into K2EDTA tubes before surgery. The germline V gene yields WSHSY for CDR1 and SAAADI for CDR2. The CDR3 holds 13 amino acids from the cysteine to the phenylalanine. Only the CDR3 DNA is retained, 39 bases long and in frame from the first base. The origin of this receptor is a man aged 40-49 years with primary liver carcinoma and hepatitis B virus infection. Sequencing input: peripheral blood. The chain links TRBV10-2 with TRBJ2-4; 9 central nucleotides agree with TRBD1. Here the CDR3 is given as CPSEQGQGHIQYF. The DNA reads as follows: TGCCCCAGCGAACAGGGACAGGGACACATTCAGTACTTC.